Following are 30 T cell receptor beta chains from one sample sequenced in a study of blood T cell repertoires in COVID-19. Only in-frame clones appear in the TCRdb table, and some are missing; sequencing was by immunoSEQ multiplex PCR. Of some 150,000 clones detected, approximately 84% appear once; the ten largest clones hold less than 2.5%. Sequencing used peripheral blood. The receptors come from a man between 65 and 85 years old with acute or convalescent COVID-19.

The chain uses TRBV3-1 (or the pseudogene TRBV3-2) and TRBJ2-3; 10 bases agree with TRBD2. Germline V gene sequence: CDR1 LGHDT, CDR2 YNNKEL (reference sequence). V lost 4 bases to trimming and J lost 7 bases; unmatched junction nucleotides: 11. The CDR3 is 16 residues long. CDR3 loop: CASSLMLAGALNTQYF. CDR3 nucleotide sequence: TGTGCCAGCAGCCTTATGCTAGCGGGGGCCCTGAATACGCAGTATTTT.

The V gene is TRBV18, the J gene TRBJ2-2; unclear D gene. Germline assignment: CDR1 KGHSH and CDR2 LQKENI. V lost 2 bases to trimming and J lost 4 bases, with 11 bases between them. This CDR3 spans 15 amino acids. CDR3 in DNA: TGTGCCAGCTCACCATCTGGGTCGGGCACCGGGGAGCTGTTTTTT. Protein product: CASSPSGSGTGELFF.

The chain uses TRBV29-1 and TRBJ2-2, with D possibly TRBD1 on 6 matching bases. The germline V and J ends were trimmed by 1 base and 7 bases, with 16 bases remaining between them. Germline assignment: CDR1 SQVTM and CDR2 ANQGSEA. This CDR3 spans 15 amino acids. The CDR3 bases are TGCAGCGTTGAAGTCGGGACAAGGGCACGCGGGGAGCTGTTTTTT. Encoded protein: CSVEVGTRARGELFF.

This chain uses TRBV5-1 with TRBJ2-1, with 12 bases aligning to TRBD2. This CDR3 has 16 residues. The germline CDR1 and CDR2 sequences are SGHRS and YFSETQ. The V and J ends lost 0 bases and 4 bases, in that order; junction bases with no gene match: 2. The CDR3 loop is CASSLDGLAGYNEQFF. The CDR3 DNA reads TGCGCCAGCAGCTTGGATGGACTAGCGGGGTACAATGAGCAGTTCTTC.

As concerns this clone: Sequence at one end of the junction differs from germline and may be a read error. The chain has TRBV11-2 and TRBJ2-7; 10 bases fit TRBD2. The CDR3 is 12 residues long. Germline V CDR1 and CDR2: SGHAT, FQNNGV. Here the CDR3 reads CASSLSGTSDTF. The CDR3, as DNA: TGTGCCAGCAGCTTGTCCGGGACTAGCGACACCTTC.

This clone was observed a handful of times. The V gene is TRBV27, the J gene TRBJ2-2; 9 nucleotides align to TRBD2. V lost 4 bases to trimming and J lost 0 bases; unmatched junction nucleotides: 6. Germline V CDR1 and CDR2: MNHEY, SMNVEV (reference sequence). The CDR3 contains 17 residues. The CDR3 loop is CASSWAGGFANTGELFF. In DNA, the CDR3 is TGTGCCAGCAGTTGGGCGGGGGGGTTCGCGAACACCGGGGAGCTGTTTTTT.

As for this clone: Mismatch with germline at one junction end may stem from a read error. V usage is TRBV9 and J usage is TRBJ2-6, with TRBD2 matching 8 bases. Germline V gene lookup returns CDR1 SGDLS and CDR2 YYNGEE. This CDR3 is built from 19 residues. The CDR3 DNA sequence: TGTGCCCGCAGTGACCCGGGGGGGCGGGGGGCTGTACGGGCCAACGTCCTGACTTTC. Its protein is CARSDPGGRGAVRANVLTF.

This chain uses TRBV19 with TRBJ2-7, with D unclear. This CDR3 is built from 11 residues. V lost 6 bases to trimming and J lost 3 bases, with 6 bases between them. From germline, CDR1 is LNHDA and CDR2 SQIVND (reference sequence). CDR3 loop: CASSSHYEQYF. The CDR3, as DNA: TGTGCCAGTAGCAGTCACTACGAGCAGTACTTC.

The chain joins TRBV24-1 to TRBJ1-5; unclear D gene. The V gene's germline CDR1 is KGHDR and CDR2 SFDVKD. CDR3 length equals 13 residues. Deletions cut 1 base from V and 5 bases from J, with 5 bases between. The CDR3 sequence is CATSDFSDQPQHF. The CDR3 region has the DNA TGTGCCACCAGTGATTTCTCAGATCAGCCCCAGCATTTT.

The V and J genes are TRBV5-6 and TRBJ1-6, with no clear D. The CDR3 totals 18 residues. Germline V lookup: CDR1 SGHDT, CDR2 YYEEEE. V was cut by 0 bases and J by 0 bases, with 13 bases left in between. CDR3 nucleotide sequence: TGTGCCAGCAGCTTGGCGGCCGGGAGGAGCTCCTATAATTCACCCCTCCACTTT. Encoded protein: CASSLAAGRSSYNSPLHF.

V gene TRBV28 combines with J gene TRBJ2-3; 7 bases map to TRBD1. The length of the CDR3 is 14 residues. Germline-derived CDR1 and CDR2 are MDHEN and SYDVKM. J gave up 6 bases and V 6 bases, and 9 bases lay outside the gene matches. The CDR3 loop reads CASRIPTGADTQYF. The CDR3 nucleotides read TGTGCCAGCAGAATTCCTACAGGGGCCGATACGCAGTATTTT.

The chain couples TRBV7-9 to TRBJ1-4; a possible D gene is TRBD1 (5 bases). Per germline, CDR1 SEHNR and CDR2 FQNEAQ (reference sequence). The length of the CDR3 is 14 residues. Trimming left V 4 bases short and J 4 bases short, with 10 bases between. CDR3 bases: TGTGCCAGCAGCTCTGGGGCAGATAATGAAAAACTGTTTTTT. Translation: CASSSGADNEKLFF.

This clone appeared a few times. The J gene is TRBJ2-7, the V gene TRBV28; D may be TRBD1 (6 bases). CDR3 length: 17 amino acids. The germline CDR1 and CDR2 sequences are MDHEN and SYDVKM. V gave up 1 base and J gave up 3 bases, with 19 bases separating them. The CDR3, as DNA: TGTGCCAGCAGTTTATTCTCCCTCCGACAGGAGAACTACGAGCAGTACTTC. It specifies CASSLFSLRQENYEQYF.

CDR3 nucleotide sequence: TGCGCCAGCAGCTTGGAGGCTAGCGGGGGGTTAGAGACCCAGTACTTC. Amino acid sequence: CASSLEASGGLETQYF. The chain carries TRBV5-1 and TRBJ2-5; 11 bases map to TRBD2. Trimming removed 0 bases from V and 4 bases from J; junction bases left unmatched: 5. The CDR3 has 16 residues. The germline V gene has CDR1 SGHRS and CDR2 YFSETQ.

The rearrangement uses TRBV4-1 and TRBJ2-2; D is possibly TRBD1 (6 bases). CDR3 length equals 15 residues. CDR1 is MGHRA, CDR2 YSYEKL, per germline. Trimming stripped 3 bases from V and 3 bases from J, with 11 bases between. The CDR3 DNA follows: TGCGCCAGCAGCCATACGAACAGGGACACCGGGGAGCTGTTTTTT. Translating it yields CASSHTNRDTGELFF.

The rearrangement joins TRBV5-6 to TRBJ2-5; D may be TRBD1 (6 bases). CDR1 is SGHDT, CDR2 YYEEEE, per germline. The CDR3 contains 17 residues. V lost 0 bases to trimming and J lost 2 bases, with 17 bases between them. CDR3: CASSLALTGLSQETQYF. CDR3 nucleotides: TGTGCCAGCAGCTTGGCCCTGACAGGTCTTTCTCAAGAGACCCAGTACTTC. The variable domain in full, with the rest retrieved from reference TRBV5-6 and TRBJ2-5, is DAGVTQSPTHLIKTRGQQVTLRCSPKSGHDTVSWYQQALGQGPQFIFQYYEEEERQRGNFPDRFSGHQFPNYSSELNVNALLLGDSALYLCASSLALTGLSQETQYFGPGTRLLVL.

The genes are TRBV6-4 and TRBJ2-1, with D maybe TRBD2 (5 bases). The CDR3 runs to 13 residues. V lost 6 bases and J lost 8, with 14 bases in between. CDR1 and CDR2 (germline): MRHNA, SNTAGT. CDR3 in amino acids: CASSRLCIHEQFF. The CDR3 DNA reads TGTGCCAGCAGCCGACTATGCATCCATGAGCAGTTCTTC.

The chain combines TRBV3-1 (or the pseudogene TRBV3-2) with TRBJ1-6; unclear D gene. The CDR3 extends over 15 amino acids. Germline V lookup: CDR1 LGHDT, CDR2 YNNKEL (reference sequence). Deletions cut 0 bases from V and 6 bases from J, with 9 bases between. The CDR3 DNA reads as TGTGCCAGCAGCCAAGAGTTTCGCGGTAATTCACCCCTCCACTTT. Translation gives CASSQEFRGNSPLHF.

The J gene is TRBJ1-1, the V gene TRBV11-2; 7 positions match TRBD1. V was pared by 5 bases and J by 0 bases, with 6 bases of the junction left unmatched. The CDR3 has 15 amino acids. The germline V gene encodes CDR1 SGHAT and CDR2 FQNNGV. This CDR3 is CASSPTGTVNTEAFF. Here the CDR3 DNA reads TGTGCCAGCAGCCCAACCGGGACAGTGAACACTGAAGCTTTCTTT.

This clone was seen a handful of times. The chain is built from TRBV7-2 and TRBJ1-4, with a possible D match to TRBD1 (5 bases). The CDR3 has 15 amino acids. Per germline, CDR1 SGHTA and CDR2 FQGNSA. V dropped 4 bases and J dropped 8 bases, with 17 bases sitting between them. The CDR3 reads CASSSEGRGDEKLFF. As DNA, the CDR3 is TGTGCCAGCAGCTCCGAAGGACGGGGGGACGAAAAACTGTTTTTT. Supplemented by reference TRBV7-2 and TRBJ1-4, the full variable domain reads GAGVSQSPSNKVTEKGKDVELRCDPISGHTALYWYRQSLGQGLEFLIYFQGNSAPDKSGLPSDRFSAERTGGSVSTLTIQRTQQEDSAVYLCASSSEGRGDEKLFFGSGTQLSVL.

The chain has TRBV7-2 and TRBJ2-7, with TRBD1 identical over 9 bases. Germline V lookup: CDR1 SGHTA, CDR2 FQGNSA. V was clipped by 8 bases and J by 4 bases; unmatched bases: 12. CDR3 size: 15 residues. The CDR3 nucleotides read TGTGCCAGCTCAACTTATGGGACAGGGCTATACGAGCAGTACTTC. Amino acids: CASSTYGTGLYEQYF.

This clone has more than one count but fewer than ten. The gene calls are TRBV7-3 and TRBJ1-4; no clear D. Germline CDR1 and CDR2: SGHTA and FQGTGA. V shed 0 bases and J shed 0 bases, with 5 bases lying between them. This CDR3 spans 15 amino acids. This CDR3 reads CASSLTGATNEKLFF. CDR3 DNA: TGTGCCAGCAGCTTAACGGGCGCAACTAATGAAAAACTGTTTTTT.

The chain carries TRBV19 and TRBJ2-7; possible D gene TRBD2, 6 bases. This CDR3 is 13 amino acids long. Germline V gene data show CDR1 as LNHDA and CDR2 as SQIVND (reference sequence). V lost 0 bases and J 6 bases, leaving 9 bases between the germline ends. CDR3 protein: CASSIDHGGEQYF. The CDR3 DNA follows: TGTGCCAGTAGTATAGATCACGGGGGCGAGCAGTACTTC.

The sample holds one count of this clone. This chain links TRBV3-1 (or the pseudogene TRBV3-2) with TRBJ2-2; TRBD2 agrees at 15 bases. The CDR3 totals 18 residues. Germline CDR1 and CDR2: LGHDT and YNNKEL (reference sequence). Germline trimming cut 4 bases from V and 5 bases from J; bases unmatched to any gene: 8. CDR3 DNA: TGTGCCAGCAGCCTCTACCGGACTAGCGGGAGGGGTACCGGGGAGCTGTTTTTT. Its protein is CASSLYRTSGRGTGELFF.

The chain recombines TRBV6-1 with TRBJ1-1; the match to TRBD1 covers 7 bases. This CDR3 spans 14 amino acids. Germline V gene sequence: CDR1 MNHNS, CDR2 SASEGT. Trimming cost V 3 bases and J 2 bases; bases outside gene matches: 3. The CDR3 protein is CASSDRQGNTEAFF. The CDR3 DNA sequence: TGTGCCAGCAGTGATCGACAGGGCAACACTGAAGCTTTCTTT.

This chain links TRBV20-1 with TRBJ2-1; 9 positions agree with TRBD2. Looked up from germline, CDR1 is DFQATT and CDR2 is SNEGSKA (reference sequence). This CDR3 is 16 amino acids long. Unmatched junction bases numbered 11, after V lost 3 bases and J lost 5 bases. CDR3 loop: CSASFVAGVGNNEQFF. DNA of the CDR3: TGCAGTGCTAGTTTCGTAGCGGGAGTAGGTAACAATGAGCAGTTCTTC.

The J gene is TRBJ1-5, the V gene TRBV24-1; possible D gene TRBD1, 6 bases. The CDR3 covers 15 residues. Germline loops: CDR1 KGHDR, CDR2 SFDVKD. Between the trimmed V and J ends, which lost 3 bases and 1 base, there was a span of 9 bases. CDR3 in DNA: TGTGCCACCAGTGATACCAGGGGAAGCAATCAGCCCCAGCATTTT. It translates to CATSDTRGSNQPQHF.

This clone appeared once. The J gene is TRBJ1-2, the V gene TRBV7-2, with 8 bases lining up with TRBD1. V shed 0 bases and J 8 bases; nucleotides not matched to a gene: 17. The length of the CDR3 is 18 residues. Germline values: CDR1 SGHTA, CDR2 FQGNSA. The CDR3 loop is CASSLARPSSGQGKGYTF. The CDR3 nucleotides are TGTGCCAGCAGCTTAGCGCGCCCCTCATCCGGACAGGGTAAAGGCTACACCTTC. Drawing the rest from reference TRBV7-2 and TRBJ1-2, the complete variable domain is GAGVSQSPSNKVTEKGKDVELRCDPISGHTALYWYRQSLGQGLEFLIYFQGNSAPDKSGLPSDRFSAERTGGSVSTLTIQRTQQEDSAVYLCASSLARPSSGQGKGYTFGSGTRLTVV.

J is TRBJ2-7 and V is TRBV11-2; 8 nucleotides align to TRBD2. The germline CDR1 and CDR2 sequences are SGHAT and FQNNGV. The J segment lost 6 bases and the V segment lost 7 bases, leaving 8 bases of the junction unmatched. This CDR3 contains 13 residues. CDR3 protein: CASKSGRRREQYF. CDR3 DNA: TGTGCCAGCAAAAGCGGGAGACGGCGCGAGCAGTACTTC.

The CDR3 protein is CATSDGVTGRNTEAFF. The CDR3 DNA reads TGTGCCACCAGTGACGGCGTAACAGGGCGGAACACTGAAGCTTTCTTT. J is TRBJ1-1 and V is TRBV24-1, with a possible D match to TRBD1 (6 bases). The CDR3 length is 16 residues. V was clipped by 4 bases and J by 1 base, with 15 bases between them. The germline V gene has CDR1 KGHDR and CDR2 SFDVKD.